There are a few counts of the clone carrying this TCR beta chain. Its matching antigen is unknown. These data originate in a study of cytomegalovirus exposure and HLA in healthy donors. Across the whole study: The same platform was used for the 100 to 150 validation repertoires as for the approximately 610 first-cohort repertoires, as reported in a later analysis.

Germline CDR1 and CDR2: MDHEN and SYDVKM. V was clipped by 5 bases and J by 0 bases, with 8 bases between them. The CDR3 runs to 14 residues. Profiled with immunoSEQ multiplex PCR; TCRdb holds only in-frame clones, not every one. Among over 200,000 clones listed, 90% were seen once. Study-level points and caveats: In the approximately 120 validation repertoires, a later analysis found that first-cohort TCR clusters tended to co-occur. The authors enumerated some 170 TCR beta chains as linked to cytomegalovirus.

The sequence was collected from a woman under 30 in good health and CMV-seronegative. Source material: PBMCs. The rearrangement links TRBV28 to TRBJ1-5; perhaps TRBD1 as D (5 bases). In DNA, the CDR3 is TGTGCCAGCAGTATGACAGATAGCAATCAGCCCCAGCATTTT. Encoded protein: CASSMTDSNQPQHF.